A single sample gave rise to the 11 T cell receptor beta chains below, sequenced in a study of identical twins. Via MiXCR, TCRdb re-called the 5' RACE reads, giving one row per CDR3 protein. This table has approximately 600,000 distinct CDR3 sequences, under 8.5% appearing once. The same sample was also used in a study of yellow fever vaccine responses in identical twins.

The source material was PBMCs. Receptor source: a woman between 18 and 29 years old in good health.

The table lists this clonotype with many counts. The genes are TRBV2 and TRBJ2-1; D gene ambiguous. V lost 2 bases, J lost 7 bases, and 6 bases lay in between. Germline CDR1 is SNHLY and CDR2 is FYNNEI. The CDR3 is 12 residues long. The CDR3 reads CASSERWNEQFF. CDR3 nucleotides: TGTGCCAGCAGTGAAAGGTGGAATGAGCAGTTCTTC.

This chain links TRBV5-1 with TRBJ1-3; D remains unclear. V was pared by 0 bases and J by 0 bases, with 7 bases between. This CDR3 region has 15 residues. CDR1 is SGHRS and CDR2 is YFSETQ in the germline V gene. The CDR3 nucleotides read TGCGCCAGCAGCTTGGCCTTCAGCTCTGGAAACACCATATATTTT. Amino acid sequence: CASSLAFSSGNTIYF.

This clonotype was recorded many times. The V and J genes are TRBV7-9 and TRBJ1-6; D not certain. The V end was cut by 3 bases, the J end by 0 bases, with 3 bases between. This CDR3 spans 14 amino acids. Germline lookup yields CDR1 SEHNR and CDR2 FQNEAQ (reference sequence). The CDR3 DNA follows: TGTGCCAGCAGCTTTGGCTCCTATAATTCACCCCTCCACTTT. Translating gives CASSFGSYNSPLHF.

This clonotype was picked up many times. The gene calls are TRBV7-8 and TRBJ1-2; 11 nucleotides line up with TRBD1. Per germline, CDR1 SGHVS and CDR2 FQNEAQ. Trimming removed 5 bases from V and 6 bases from J; junction bases left unmatched: 8. This CDR3 spans 15 amino acids. The DNA for the CDR3 is TGTGCCAGCAGCGTCCGGGACAGGGGGGTTAATGGCTACACCTTC. Protein: CASSVRDRGVNGYTF. The variable domain in full, with the rest retrieved from reference TRBV7-8 and TRBJ1-2, is GAGVSQSPRYKVAKRGQDVALRCDPISGHVSLFWYQQALGQGPEFLTYFQNEAQLDKSGLPSDRFFAERPEGSVSTLKIQRTQQEDSAVYLCASSVRDRGVNGYTFGSGTRLTVV.

The J gene is TRBJ2-1, the V gene TRBV4-1, with TRBD2 matching over 10 bases. The J segment lost 7 bases and the V segment lost 4 bases, leaving 7 bases of the junction unmatched. Germline loops: CDR1 MGHRA, CDR2 YSYEKL. The CDR3 loop spans 15 amino acids. The CDR3 is CASSPSSGSINEQFF. The CDR3, as DNA: TGCGCCAGCAGCCCCTCTAGCGGGAGTATTAATGAGCAGTTCTTC.

This clonotype was counted at least ten times. The gene calls are TRBV10-3 and TRBJ1-1, with 8 bases identical to TRBD1. Germline V gives CDR1 ENHRY, CDR2 SYGVKD. V shed 6 bases, J shed 3 bases, and the junction held 6 bases outside the gene matches. The CDR3 is made up of 14 amino acids. This chain's CDR3 is CAIRKTGDDTEAFF. The CDR3 DNA sequence: TGTGCCATCAGAAAGACAGGGGACGACACTGAAGCTTTCTTT.

This clonotype was counted many times. CDR3 protein: CASSSKHGTSRGGQNIQYF. The CDR3 DNA reads as TGTGCCAGCAGCTCGAAACACGGGACGAGCCGGGGCGGACAAAACATTCAGTACTTC. The rearrangement uses TRBV7-8 and TRBJ2-4; the D call may be TRBD1 or TRBD2 (5 bases each). Trimming shortened V by 4 bases and J by 5 bases, and 27 bases separated the two germline ends. The CDR3 loop spans 19 amino acids. Per the germline V gene, CDR1 is SGHVS and CDR2 is FQNEAQ.

This clonotype was found many times. The chain joins TRBV20-1 to TRBJ2-3; 7 bases line up with TRBD2. CDR1 is DFQATT, CDR2 SNEGSKA, per germline (reference sequence). V shed 3 bases and J 5 bases; nucleotides not matched to a gene: 14. This CDR3 has 16 residues. CDR3 coding DNA: TGCAGTGCTAGCTCAGCGGGAACCTCCTTGGGAGATACGCAGTATTTT. This sequence encodes CSASSAGTSLGDTQYF.

The table lists this clonotype with a few counts. The chain couples TRBV10-2 to TRBJ2-7; D may correspond to TRBD1 or TRBD2 (5 bases each). V lost 4 bases, J lost 6 bases, and 16 bases lay in between. Germline V gene data show CDR1 as WSHSY and CDR2 as SAAADI. The CDR3 loop spans 14 amino acids. The CDR3 region is CASSGGQGRGEQYV. Written as DNA, the CDR3 is TGCGCCAGCAGTGGAGGGCAGGGTCGGGGCGAGCAGTACGTC.

This clonotype occurred a few times. The chain carries TRBV29-1 and TRBJ2-3, with 9 bases identical to TRBD1. Germline V gene sequence: CDR1 SQVTM, CDR2 ANQGSEA. After removal of 6 bases from V and 4 bases from J, the junction contained 8 bases not matched to a gene. The CDR3 covers 14 residues. In nucleotides, the CDR3 is TGCAGCGTCCAGACAACAGGGGGCGCAGATACGCAGTATTTT. Protein: CSVQTTGGADTQYF.

This clonotype was picked up many times. CDR3 DNA sequence: TGCAGTGCTAGAGGGCACCCGGTGGGAACTGGAAACACCATATATTTT. This encodes CSARGHPVGTGNTIYF. The chain carries TRBV20-1 and TRBJ1-3, with D hard to call. Between the trimmed V and J ends, which lost 1 base and 2 bases, there was a span of 15 bases. Germline V gene lookup returns CDR1 DFQATT and CDR2 SNEGSKA (reference sequence). This CDR3 has 16 residues.